These 20 T cell receptor beta chains share one sample of origin, sequenced in a study of blood T cell repertoires in COVID-19. The data were produced by immunoSEQ multiplex PCR, yet TCRdb's version contains in-frame clones alone and is incomplete. The table has 150,000 to 200,000 clones, 79% seen once. The specimen was peripheral blood. Every receptor here comes from a man aged 55-75 years with active or convalescent COVID-19.

The chain is built from TRBV11-1 and TRBJ2-5, with 8 bases that match TRBD1. The CDR3 is made up of 13 amino acids. Germline V gene data show CDR1 as SGHAT and CDR2 as FQDESV (reference sequence). V lost 8 bases to trimming and J lost 3 bases; unmatched junction nucleotides: 5. The CDR3 region has the DNA TGTGCCAGCCGAACAGGGGGAAAAGAGACCCAGTACTTC. Translated: CASRTGGKETQYF.

The rearrangement links TRBV9 to TRBJ1-1; D perhaps matches TRBD1 (6 bases). The length of the CDR3 is 14 residues. The germline gives CDR1 SGDLS, CDR2 YYNGEE. Trimming removed 5 bases from V and 4 bases from J, with 15 bases in between. The CDR3: CASSNTGISTEAFF. The CDR3 region has the DNA TGTGCCAGCAGTAACACAGGGATCTCCACTGAAGCTTTCTTT.

A remark on this clone: A junction end diverges from the germline sequence, so it may reflect a read error. The chain joins TRBV7-8 to TRBJ1-1; D is perhaps TRBD1 (6 bases). CDR1 is SGHVS and CDR2 is FQNEAQ in the germline V gene. The CDR3 sequence is 13 residues long. The CDR3 reads CASNLQGNTEAFF. DNA of the CDR3: TGTGCCAGCAACTTACAGGGGAACACTGAAGCTTTCTTT. The whole variable domain, filled in from reference TRBV7-8 and TRBJ1-1, reads GAGVSQSPRYKVAKRGQDVALRCDPISGHVSLFWYQQALGQGPEFLTYFQNEAQLDKSGLPSDRFFAERPEGSVSTLKIQRTQQEDSAVYLCASNLQGNTEAFFGQGTRLTVV.

The rearrangement joins TRBV30 to TRBJ1-1, with D unclear. Trimming shortened V by 4 bases and J by 0 bases, and 18 bases separated the two germline ends. Looked up from germline, CDR1 is GTSNPN and CDR2 is SVGIG (reference sequence). The CDR3 consists of 16 residues. In DNA form, the CDR3 reads TGTGCCTGGATACCCAGTCTCCCTTCCATGAACACTGAAGCTTTCTTT. This codes for CAWIPSLPSMNTEAFF.

V usage is TRBV10-3 and J usage is TRBJ2-5; 16 bases agree with TRBD2. The CDR3 is 17 residues long. Trimming at V came to 10 bases and at J to 7 bases, leaving 15 bases not matched to a gene. Germline V CDR1 and CDR2: ENHRY, SYGVKD. CDR3 nucleotide sequence: TGTGCCACGACACCGGGACTAGCGGGAGGGCCGTCAGGGACCCAGTACTTC. Amino acids: CATTPGLAGGPSGTQYF.

The chain combines TRBV30 with TRBJ1-5, with D possibly TRBD1 on 6 matching bases. Trimming removed 2 bases at V and 5 bases at J, with 7 bases between. Germline CDR1 is GTSNPN and CDR2 is SVGIG (reference sequence). The CDR3 is 12 residues long. CDR3 in DNA: TGTGCCTGGAGTAGGACAGATCAGCCCCAGCATTTT. Residues: CAWSRTDQPQHF.

The chain couples TRBV24-1 to TRBJ2-3, with D possibly being TRBD1 (6 bases). The CDR3 length is 15 residues. Trimming left V 0 bases short and J 6 bases short, with 12 bases between. Germline V CDR1 and CDR2: KGHDR, SFDVKD. The CDR3, as DNA: TGTGCCACCAGTGATTTGACAGGGTTGGTGGATACGCAGTATTTT. Protein: CATSDLTGLVDTQYF.

The genes are TRBV5-6 and TRBJ2-1; D is perhaps TRBD2 (7 bases). Germline CDR1 and CDR2: SGHDT and YYEEEE. The CDR3 extends over 15 amino acids. Deletions cut 4 bases from V and 9 bases from J, with 20 bases between. CDR3 sequence reads: CASSVLGGPLFEQFF. Written as DNA, the CDR3 is TGTGCCAGCAGCGTCTTGGGGGGGCCCCTTTTTGAGCAGTTCTTC.

The chain is built from TRBV9 and TRBJ1-1; a possible D gene is TRBD1 (5 bases). The CDR3 has 13 residues. Per germline, CDR1 SGDLS and CDR2 YYNGEE. V lost 2 bases and J lost 4, with 9 bases in between. CDR3: CASSVLGGTEAFF. The CDR3 DNA reads as TGTGCCAGCAGCGTGCTGGGGGGCACTGAAGCTTTCTTT.

The chain links TRBV4-3 to TRBJ2-3, with TRBD2 identical over 14 bases. Looked up from germline, CDR1 is LGHNA and CDR2 is YSLEER. Trimming removed 4 bases from V and 1 base from J; junction bases left unmatched: 7. The CDR3 is 18 residues long. The CDR3 protein is CASSPGLAGEGGTDTQYF. CDR3 coding DNA: TGCGCCAGCAGCCCGGGACTAGCGGGAGAGGGGGGCACAGATACGCAGTATTTT.

The rearrangement joins TRBV9 to TRBJ2-2; 10 nucleotides match TRBD2. This CDR3 is built from 16 residues. The germline V gene has CDR1 SGDLS and CDR2 YYNGEE. The junction had 3 bases not matched to a gene; V was cut back by 0 bases and J by 4 bases. The CDR3 reads CASSVASGGSTGELFF. CDR3 nucleotides: TGTGCCAGCAGCGTAGCTAGCGGGGGATCCACCGGGGAGCTGTTTTTT.

V and J are TRBV11-2 and TRBJ1-1; D unresolved. This CDR3 spans 15 amino acids. With 0 bases removed from V and 0 bases from J, the gap between germline ends came to 8 bases. Germline V gives CDR1 SGHAT, CDR2 FQNNGV. The CDR3 reads CASSLDYVMNTEAFF. The CDR3 region has the DNA TGTGCCAGCAGCTTAGATTATGTTATGAACACTGAAGCTTTCTTT.

The chain uses TRBV9 and TRBJ2-3, with D possibly matching TRBD2 (6 bases). The CDR3 has 13 amino acids. CDR1 SGDLS and CDR2 YYNGEE come from the germline V gene. The ends were cut back, 2 bases at V and 4 bases at J, with 8 bases in the middle. The CDR3, as DNA: TGTGCCAGCAGCGTCCCGGGAGCAGATACGCAGTATTTT. Translating gives CASSVPGADTQYF.

A word on this clone: Within the sample, other DNA sequences also encode this same CDR3. The gene calls are TRBV5-4 and TRBJ1-2, with 7 bases matching TRBD1. Germline V gene sequence: CDR1 SGHNT, CDR2 YYREEE (reference sequence). This CDR3 contains 13 residues. The J segment lost 4 bases and the V segment lost 0 bases, leaving 0 bases of the junction unmatched. Here the CDR3 DNA reads TGTGCCAGCAGCTTGGCAGGGGGCTATGGCTACACCTTC. This codes for CASSLAGGYGYTF.

This rearrangement joins TRBV9 to TRBJ2-1; 8 bases line up with TRBD2. V shed 4 bases and J 2 bases; nucleotides not matched to a gene: 8. CDR1 SGDLS and CDR2 YYNGEE come from the germline V gene. The CDR3 runs to 16 residues. The CDR3 DNA is TGTGCCAGCAGCTCGCGAACTAGCGGCACCTACAATGAGCAGTTCTTC. It yields the protein CASSSRTSGTYNEQFF.

This chain connects TRBV21-1 to TRBJ1-5; TRBD1, the table's D call, lacks a check against the DNA. TRBV21-1 is recorded as a pseudogene. This CDR3 contains 16 residues. CDR3 region: CASSKRRQGRNQPQHF. The CDR3 DNA reads TGTGCCAGCAGCAAAAGGAGACAGGGCCGCAATCAGCCCCAGCATTTT.

The chain employs TRBV7-3 and TRBJ2-1, with a weak D call TRBD2 (6 bases). This CDR3 contains 14 residues. Germline CDR1 and CDR2: SGHTA and FQGTGA. V was cut by 0 bases and J by 7 bases, with 10 bases left in between. CDR3 residues: CASSLTAGRNEQFF. The CDR3 bases are TGTGCCAGCAGCTTAACGGCAGGGAGGAATGAGCAGTTCTTC.

A few counts support this clone. V usage is TRBV7-2 and J usage is TRBJ1-6, with D possibly being TRBD1 (6 bases). The germline gives CDR1 SGHTA, CDR2 FQGNSA. V lost 4 bases, J lost 7 bases, and 11 bases lay in between. This CDR3 contains 14 residues. The CDR3 DNA reads TGTGCCAGCAGCTCCAACAGGGTGAATTCACCCCTCCACTTT. Translating it yields CASSSNRVNSPLHF. Looking up the rest from reference TRBV7-2 and TRBJ1-6 gives the full variable domain: GAGVSQSPSNKVTEKGKDVELRCDPISGHTALYWYRQSLGQGLEFLIYFQGNSAPDKSGLPSDRFSAERTGGSVSTLTIQRTQQEDSAVYLCASSSNRVNSPLHFGNGTRLTVT.

The chain couples TRBV5-1 to TRBJ2-3; D ambiguous. Germline CDR1 and CDR2: SGHRS and YFSETQ. Trimming left V 7 bases short and J 3 bases short, with 12 bases between. The CDR3 spans 13 residues. The CDR3 nucleotides are TGCGCCAGCCGTCCACCAACTACAGATACGCAGTATTTT. This codes for CASRPPTTDTQYF.

The chain carries TRBV9 and TRBJ2-2, with D possibly TRBD2 on 6 matching bases. Trimming took 0 bases from V and 2 from J, leaving 8 bases between them. The CDR3 has 15 residues. Germline values: CDR1 SGDLS, CDR2 YYNGEE. The CDR3: CASSVGDSNTGELFF. CDR3 in DNA: TGTGCCAGCAGCGTAGGGGACTCAAACACCGGGGAGCTGTTTTTT. Full variable domain (rest looked up from reference TRBV9 and TRBJ2-2): DSGVTQTPKHLITATGQRVTLRCSPRSGDLSVYWYQQSLDQGLQFLIQYYNGEERAKGNILERFSAQQFPDLHSELNLSSLELGDSALYFCASSVGDSNTGELFFGEGSRLTVL.